One and the same sample provided the 30 T cell receptor beta chains below, sequenced in a study of OX40 agonist ivuxolimab in advanced cancers. Data came from immunoSEQ multiplex PCR; TCRdb stores just in-frame clones and leaves some out. The sample lists 20,000 or so clones, 90% seen once, with over 45% in the top ten. This specimen was CD4+ or CD8+ T cells sorted from blood, taken in a trial of the OX40 agonist ivuxolimab. The receptors were gathered from an adult with an advanced solid tumor such as melanoma, head and neck, liver or kidney cancer.

The chain joins TRBV19 to TRBJ2-1; 8 bases are shared with TRBD2. The CDR3 length is 16 residues. V lost 1 base, J lost 7 bases, and 9 bases stayed unmatched. CDR1 and CDR2 from the germline V gene are LNHDA and SQIVND (reference sequence). The CDR3 sequence: CASSIAYSGAINEQFF. For the CDR3, the DNA is TGTGCCAGTAGTATAGCCTATAGCGGGGCAATAAATGAGCAGTTCTTC. The whole variable domain, remainder taken from reference TRBV19 and TRBJ2-1, is DGGITQSPKYLFRKEGQNVTLSCEQNLNHDAMYWYRQDPGQGLRLIYYSQIVNDFQKGDIAEGYSVSREKKESFPLTVTSAQKNPTAFYLCASSIAYSGAINEQFFGPGTRLTVL.

The chain carries TRBV4-3 and TRBJ1-6; no firm D call. V was cut by 4 bases and J by 0 bases, with 7 bases left in between. Looked up from germline, CDR1 is LGHNA and CDR2 is YSLEER. This CDR3 comprises 15 residues. The CDR3 DNA sequence: TGCGCCAGCAGCCGTCTAAGCTCCTATAATTCACCCCTCCACTTT. This gives the protein CASSRLSSYNSPLHF.

This clone occurred once. The chain combines TRBV19 with TRBJ1-1, with a tentative D call TRBD1 (5 bases). The CDR3 is made up of 13 amino acids. V lost 3 bases to trimming and J lost 4 bases, with 9 bases between them. Per the germline V gene, CDR1 is LNHDA and CDR2 is SQIVND (reference sequence). The CDR3 reads CASSIRQGTEAFF. CDR3 sequence (DNA): TGTGCCAGTAGTATTCGGCAGGGCACTGAAGCTTTCTTT.

The chain uses TRBV19 and TRBJ2-3; D not resolved. V gave up 1 base and J gave up 10 bases, with 9 bases separating them. The CDR3 length is 12 residues. Germline V gene lookup returns CDR1 LNHDA and CDR2 SQIVND (reference sequence). The CDR3 spells CASSIGNLPQYF. The CDR3 coding sequence is TGTGCCAGTAGTATAGGGAACCTCCCGCAGTATTTT.

The chain joins TRBV27 to TRBJ2-2; a possible D gene is TRBD2 (6 bases). Germline V gives CDR1 MNHEY, CDR2 SMNVEV (reference sequence). CDR3 length: 15 amino acids. V lost 5 bases, J lost 2 bases, and 12 bases lay in between. CDR3: CASSPQGLNTGELFF. Written as DNA, the CDR3 is TGTGCCAGCAGTCCCCAGGGACTCAACACCGGGGAGCTGTTTTTT.

V is TRBV4-1 and J is TRBJ2-5; perhaps D is TRBD1 or TRBD2 (5 bases each). The J call may not be correct, given that the DNA end is closer to TRBJ2-7. The CDR3 spans 14 residues. The germline V gene encodes CDR1 MGHRA and CDR2 YSYEKL. CDR3 DNA sequence: TGCGCCAGCAGCCACCAGGGTGGGGGCTACGAGCAGTACTTC. Protein product: CASSHQGGGYEQYF.

V usage is TRBV29-1 and J usage is TRBJ2-6, with D tentatively TRBD2 (6 bases). This CDR3 is built from 13 residues. V dropped 7 bases and J dropped 4 bases, with 11 bases sitting between them. CDR1 is SQVTM and CDR2 is ANQGSEA in the germline V gene. The CDR3 region is CSGRGEGANVLTF. CDR3 in DNA: TGCAGCGGCCGCGGGGAGGGGGCCAACGTCCTGACTTTC. The variable domain in full, completed from reference TRBV29-1 and TRBJ2-6, reads SAVISQKPSRDICQRGTSLTIQCQVDSQVTMMFWYRQQPGQSLTLIATANQGSEATYESGFVIDKFPISRPNLTFSTLTVSNMSPEDSSIYLCSGRGEGANVLTFGAGSRLTVL.

This clone is a singleton in its sample. The chain couples TRBV7-3 to TRBJ2-6; no definite D call. The germline gives CDR1 SGHTA, CDR2 FQGTGA. V was pared by 4 bases and J by 1 base, with 2 bases between. The CDR3 has 13 amino acids. The CDR3 spells CASSYSGANVLTF. The CDR3 DNA reads TGTGCCAGCAGCTATTCTGGGGCCAACGTCCTGACTTTC.

The V call is TRBV29-1, the J call TRBJ2-2; no clear D gene. The germline CDR1 and CDR2 sequences are SQVTM and ANQGSEA. The CDR3 is made up of 13 amino acids. V lost 6 bases to trimming and J lost 0 bases, with 8 bases between them. The CDR3 region has the DNA TGCAGCGTCTGGGCGGCGAACACCGGGGAGCTGTTTTTT. Translating it yields CSVWAANTGELFF.

The chain employs TRBV27 and TRBJ2-2; weak D call: TRBD1 (5 bases). This CDR3 comprises 16 residues. The ends were cut back, 2 bases at V and 6 bases at J, with 16 bases in the middle. The germline gives CDR1 MNHEY, CDR2 SMNVEV (reference sequence). The CDR3: CASSLGAPLIAGELFF. CDR3 sequence (DNA): TGTGCCAGCAGTTTAGGGGCCCCCTTAATAGCCGGGGAGCTGTTTTTT.

This rearrangement joins TRBV11-2 to TRBJ2-1; 10 bases align to TRBD2. With 1 base clipped from V and 4 bases from J, the junction kept 1 base outside the gene matches. The CDR3 is 15 residues long. CDR1 and CDR2 from the germline V gene are SGHAT and FQNNGV. CDR3 coding DNA: TGTGCCAGCAGCTTAGTTAGCGGGAGGTACAATGAGCAGTTCTTC. It translates to CASSLVSGRYNEQFF.

V gene TRBV4-3 combines with J gene TRBJ2-1; 10 bases fit TRBD2. Germline V gene lookup returns CDR1 LGHNA and CDR2 YSLEER. Trimming took 1 base from V and 6 from J; bases not matched to a gene: 12. This CDR3 region has 18 residues. The CDR3 DNA reads as TGCGCCAGCAGCCAAGTGTTGGTGTTAGCGGGAGGCTCCAATGAGCAGTTCTTC. It codes for CASSQVLVLAGGSNEQFF.

The J gene is TRBJ2-1, the V gene TRBV7-3; D not certain. Germline V gene sequence: CDR1 SGHTA, CDR2 FQGTGA. V lost 5 bases, J lost 0 bases, and 11 bases lay in between. The CDR3 spans 15 residues. The CDR3 loop is CASSLVVGSYNEQFF. The CDR3 bases are TGTGCCAGCAGCCTAGTGGTGGGCTCCTACAATGAGCAGTTCTTC.

This clone occurred once. The chain is built from TRBV6-4 and TRBJ1-5; no firm D call. CDR3 length: 13 amino acids. V lost 2 bases, J lost 9 bases, and 11 bases lay in between. Germline V gene sequence: CDR1 MRHNA, CDR2 SNTAGT. CDR3 sequence (DNA): TGTGCCAGCAGTGACAACCCAGAGGGGCCCCAGCATTTT. Its protein product is CASSDNPEGPQHF.

The rearrangement links TRBV5-1 to TRBJ1-4; D not certain. Germline V CDR1 and CDR2: SGHRS, YFSETQ. The CDR3 runs to 14 residues. The V and J ends lost 7 bases and 4 bases respectively, with 14 bases between them. The CDR3 coding sequence is TGCGCCAGCGGAAGGACCAGCATTAATGAAAAACTGTTTTTT. This sequence encodes CASGRTSINEKLFF.

The chain carries TRBV30 and TRBJ2-7, with D tentatively TRBD1 (6 bases). Per germline, CDR1 GTSNPN and CDR2 SVGIG (reference sequence). Trimming stripped 1 base from V and 4 bases from J, with 8 bases between. This CDR3 has 12 residues. The CDR3 spells CAWSAQGYEQYF. The CDR3 nucleotides read TGTGCCTGGAGTGCCCAGGGGTACGAGCAGTACTTC.

The chain employs TRBV29-1 and TRBJ2-2; D unresolved. This CDR3 has 10 residues. Trimming took off 2 bases at V and 7 bases at J, with 2 bases between the two ends. Germline CDR1 is SQVTM and CDR2 is ANQGSEA. The CDR3 loop reads CSVEIGELFF. In DNA, the CDR3 is TGCAGCGTTGAAATCGGGGAGCTGTTTTTT.

This chain connects TRBV28 to TRBJ1-2, with D possibly being TRBD1 (5 bases). CDR1 MDHEN and CDR2 SYDVKM come from the germline V gene. CDR3 size: 14 residues. V gave up 1 base and J gave up 2 bases, with 8 bases separating them. The CDR3 bases are TGTGCCAGCAGTTTATTGCCAGGGAACTATGGCTACACCTTC. Its translation: CASSLLPGNYGYTF.

The table lists this clone with a few counts. The V gene is TRBV7-3, the J gene TRBJ2-7; D is perhaps TRBD1 (6 bases). The V and J ends lost 3 bases and 3 bases respectively, with 9 bases between them. This CDR3 is built from 13 residues. Germline assignment: CDR1 SGHTA and CDR2 FQGTGA. CDR3 DNA: TGTGCCAGCAGCTTGGGACATAACTACGAGCAGTACTTC. Its translation: CASSLGHNYEQYF.

The chain recombines TRBV7-9 with TRBJ2-3, with TRBD2 matching over 9 bases. V gave up 1 base and J gave up 4 bases; unmatched junction bases: 9. The V gene's germline CDR1 is SEHNR and CDR2 FQNEAQ (reference sequence). This CDR3 has 17 residues. The CDR3: CASSLEGVAGVADTQYF. The CDR3 DNA reads TGTGCCAGCAGCTTAGAGGGGGTAGCGGGAGTGGCAGATACGCAGTATTTT.

The rearrangement uses TRBV7-9 and TRBJ2-3; no clear D. Germline CDR1 and CDR2: SEHNR and FQNEAQ (reference sequence). The CDR3 runs 14 residues. Trimming pared 5 bases from V and 2 bases from J, leaving 11 bases between. This CDR3 is CASSPAGLTDTQYF. The CDR3 DNA reads as TGTGCCAGCAGCCCAGCAGGCCTCACAGATACGCAGTATTTT.

The V gene is TRBV5-4, the J gene TRBJ2-7, with D perhaps TRBD2 (8 bases). Trimming left V 4 bases short and J 4 bases short, with 24 bases between. The CDR3 length is 17 residues. The germline CDR1 and CDR2 sequences are SGHNT and YYREEE (reference sequence). This CDR3 reads CASSQGGGSGSKYEQYF. The CDR3 bases are TGTGCCAGCAGCCAGGGGGGTGGAAGCGGGAGTAAGTACGAGCAGTACTTC.

This rearrangement joins TRBV4-1 to TRBJ2-1, with 9 bases identical to TRBD1. V gave up 8 bases and J gave up 6 bases; unmatched junction bases: 11. CDR1 is MGHRA, CDR2 YSYEKL, per germline. The CDR3 totals 15 residues. This chain's CDR3 is CASSYPGQGINEQFF. Written as DNA, the CDR3 is TGCGCCAGCTCCTATCCGGGACAGGGAATCAATGAGCAGTTCTTC.

The CDR3 reads CASTPEGGRGSYEQYF. The CDR3 coding sequence is TGCGCCAGCACCCCGGAGGGGGGGCGAGGTTCCTACGAGCAGTACTTC. The J gene is TRBJ2-7, the V gene TRBV5-1; tentative D call: TRBD2 (7 bases). V was trimmed by 6 bases and J by 1 base, leaving 20 bases between them. This CDR3 spans 16 amino acids. CDR1 SGHRS and CDR2 YFSETQ come from the germline V gene.

The chain carries TRBV6-6 and TRBJ1-1, with no clear D. With 6 bases removed from V and 3 bases from J, the gap between germline ends came to 14 bases. CDR1 and CDR2 (germline): MNHNY, SVGAGI (reference sequence). The CDR3 is 14 amino acids. The CDR3 nucleotides read TGTGCCAGCAGCCTCTCGCCCCTGGACACTGAAGCTTTCTTT. It yields the protein CASSLSPLDTEAFF.

This chain links TRBV5-6 with TRBJ1-2, with 7 bases matching TRBD1. The CDR3 length is 15 residues. Germline CDR1 is SGHDT and CDR2 is YYEEEE. The V gene end was trimmed by 2 bases and the J gene end by 2 bases; junction bases not matched to a gene: 6. DNA for the CDR3: TGTGCCAGCAGCTTCGGACAGGTTTCAAACTATGGCTACACCTTC. The encoded protein is CASSFGQVSNYGYTF. The full variable domain, in which reference TRBV5-6 and TRBJ1-2 provide the parts outside the CDR3, is DAGVTQSPTHLIKTRGQQVTLRCSPKSGHDTVSWYQQALGQGPQFIFQYYEEEERQRGNFPDRFSGHQFPNYSSELNVNALLLGDSALYLCASSFGQVSNYGYTFGSGTRLTVV.

This clone was observed a few times. The chain uses TRBV7-2 and TRBJ2-7, with a tentative D call TRBD2 (6 bases). V was clipped by 1 base and J by 6 bases, with 16 bases between them. The CDR3 loop spans 15 amino acids. Germline-derived CDR1 and CDR2 are SGHTA and FQGNSA. DNA for the CDR3: TGTGCCAGCAGCTTAGTTGGGGGAGGAACTGGCGAGCAGTACTTC. Translating it yields CASSLVGGGTGEQYF.

The V gene is TRBV9, the J gene TRBJ2-3, with a weak D call TRBD2 (6 bases). Trimming left V 4 bases short and J 3 bases short, with 12 bases between. The germline CDR1 and CDR2 sequences are SGDLS and YYNGEE. This CDR3 contains 14 residues. The CDR3 here is CASSLPGLTDTQYF. The DNA of the CDR3 is TGTGCCAGCAGCCTCCCGGGACTGACAGATACGCAGTATTTT.

The gene calls are TRBV6-5 and TRBJ2-5, with D possibly TRBD2 on 7 matching bases. The CDR3 spans 13 residues. V lost 6 bases, J lost 5 bases, and 13 bases lay in between. Germline V gene lookup returns CDR1 MNHEY and CDR2 SVGAGI. The CDR3 nucleotides read TGTGCCAGCAGGAGGGGGGGGTTGGAGACCCAGTACTTC. This sequence encodes CASRRGGLETQYF.

The V call is TRBV5-6, the J call TRBJ2-1; D remains ambiguous. The ends were cut back, 1 base at V and 0 bases at J, with 8 bases in the middle. Germline V lookup: CDR1 SGHDT, CDR2 YYEEEE. The CDR3 is made up of 15 amino acids. As DNA, the CDR3 is TGTGCCAGCAGCTTGAGGGTTAGCTCCTACAATGAGCAGTTCTTC. It specifies CASSLRVSSYNEQFF.